The T cell receptor (beta chain) under discussion was sequenced for a study of T cells in Graves' hyperthyroidism and ophthalmopathy. Disease duration was under 3 months in the ophthalmopathy patients, who also had a Clinical Activity Score of at least 3 and a NOSPECS grade of at least 4. Template material for amplifying TCR beta CDR3 regions consisted of RNA transcripts. When the TCR CDR3 underwent first-round RT-PCR, the HTBI primer set was used. TCRdb recomputed calls from the multiplex PCR reads with MiXCR, one row per CDR3 protein. The sample records 250,000 to 350,000 distinct CDR3 sequences, approximately 15% being singletons. V lost 5 bases, J lost 1 base, and 14 bases lay in between. The V gene's germline CDR1 is SGHTA and CDR2 FQGTGA. The CDR3 is 15 amino acids. This clonotype was seen at least ten times.

The receptor's source is an older woman with Graves' ophthalmopathy. The V and J genes are TRBV7-3 and TRBJ1-1; D is unclear. The sequenced sample consisted of blood. CDR3 coding DNA: TGTGCCAGCAGCCGGAACGGTGGGTCGAACACTGAAGCTTTCTTT. It encodes CASSRNGGSNTEAFF. Full variable domain (remainder filled in from reference TRBV7-3 and TRBJ1-1): GAGVSQTPSNKVTEKGKYVELRCDPISGHTALYWYRQSLGQGPEFLIYFQGTGAADDSGLPNDRFFAVRPEGSVSTLKIQRTERGDSAVYLCASSRNGGSNTEAFFGQGTRLTVV.